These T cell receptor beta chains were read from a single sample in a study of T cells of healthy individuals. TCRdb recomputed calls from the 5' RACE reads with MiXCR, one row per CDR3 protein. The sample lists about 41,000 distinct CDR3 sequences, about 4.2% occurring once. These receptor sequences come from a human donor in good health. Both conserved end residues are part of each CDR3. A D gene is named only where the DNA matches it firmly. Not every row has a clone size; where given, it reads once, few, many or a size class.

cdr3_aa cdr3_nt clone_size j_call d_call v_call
CASSPWDTGELFF TGTGCCAGCAGTCCTTGGGACACCGGGGAGCTGTTTTTT many TRBJ2-2 . TRBV28
CASSFSPGSRAEKLFF TGTGCCAGCAGCTTTAGCCCCGGGTCCCGGGCAGAAAAACTGTTTTTT . TRBJ1-4 . TRBV11-3
CASSSDTDTQYF TGCGCCAGCAGCTCCGACACAGATACGCAGTATTTT many TRBJ2-3 . TRBV5-1
CASSEAPSGSSSGANVLTF TGTGCCAGCAGTGAAGCCCCTTCTGGGTCTAGCTCTGGGGCCAACGTCCTGACTTTC few TRBJ2-6 . TRBV6-1
CAWSSGPNTEAFF TGTGCCTGGAGTTCAGGACCGAACACTGAAGCTTTCTTT . TRBJ1-1 . TRBV30
CASTRTGLIEKLFF TGTGCCAGCACCCGGACAGGACTGATAGAAAAACTGTTTTTT . TRBJ1-4 TRBD1 TRBV12-3/TRBV12-4
CASSPFSTEAFF TGTGCCAGCAGCCCATTTAGCACTGAAGCTTTCTTT many TRBJ1-1 . TRBV14
CASSRGGQYNEQFF TGTGCCAGCAGTAGGGGGGGCCAATACAATGAGCAGTTCTTC many TRBJ2-1 . TRBV6-2/TRBV6-3
CASSPGGTNYGYTF TGTGCCAGCTCACCCGGCGGAACTAACTATGGCTACACCTTC . TRBJ1-2 . TRBV18
CASSRIAGYEQYF TGTGCCAGCAGCCGAATAGCGGGATACGAGCAGTACTTC . TRBJ2-7 TRBD2 TRBV3-1
CASSPRVGKGNTQYF TGTGCCAGCAGTCCCCGGGTGGGTAAGGGCAATACGCAGTATTTT many TRBJ2-3 . TRBV12-3/TRBV12-4
CSASKGGRPDTQYF TGCAGTGCTAGTAAGGGGGGGCGTCCAGATACGCAGTATTTT many TRBJ2-3 . TRBV20-1
CASSQTRDTNRGAFF TGCGCCAGCAGCCAGACCCGGGACACCAACCGCGGGGCTTTCTTT few TRBJ1-1 . TRBV4-1
CSAQTRALGTEAFF TGCAGCGCCCAGACTAGGGCCTTGGGGACTGAAGCTTTCTTT many TRBJ1-1 . TRBV29-1
CASTGDSKNIQYF TGTGCCAGCACCGGGGACAGTAAAAACATTCAGTACTTC few TRBJ2-4 TRBD1 TRBV12-3/TRBV12-4